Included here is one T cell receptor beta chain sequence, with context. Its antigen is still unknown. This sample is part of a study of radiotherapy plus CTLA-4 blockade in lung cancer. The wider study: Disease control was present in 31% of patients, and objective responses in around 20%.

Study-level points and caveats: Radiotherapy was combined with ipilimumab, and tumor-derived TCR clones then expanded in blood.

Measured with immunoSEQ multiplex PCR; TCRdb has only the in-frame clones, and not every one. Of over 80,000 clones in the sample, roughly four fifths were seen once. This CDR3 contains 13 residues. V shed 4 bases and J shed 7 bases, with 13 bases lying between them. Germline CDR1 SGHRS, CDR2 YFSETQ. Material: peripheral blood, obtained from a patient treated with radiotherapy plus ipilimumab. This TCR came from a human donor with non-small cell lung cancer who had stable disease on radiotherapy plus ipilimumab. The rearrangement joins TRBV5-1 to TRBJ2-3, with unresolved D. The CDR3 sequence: CASSPQRGNTQYF. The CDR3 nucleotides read TGCGCCAGCAGCCCTCAAAGAGGAAATACGCAGTATTTT.